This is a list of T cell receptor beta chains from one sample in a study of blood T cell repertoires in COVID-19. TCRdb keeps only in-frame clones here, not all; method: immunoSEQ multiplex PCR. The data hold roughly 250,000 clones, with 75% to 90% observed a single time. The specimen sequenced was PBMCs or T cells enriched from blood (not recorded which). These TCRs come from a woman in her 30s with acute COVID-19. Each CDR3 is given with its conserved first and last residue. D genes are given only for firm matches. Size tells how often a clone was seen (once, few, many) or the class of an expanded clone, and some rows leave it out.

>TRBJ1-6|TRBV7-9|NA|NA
TGTGCCAGCAGCTTAGGGGCAGTGGATAATTCACCCCTCCACTTT
CASSLGAVDNSPLHF
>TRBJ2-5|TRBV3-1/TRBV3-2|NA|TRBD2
TGTGCCAGCAGCGGAGTCCTAGCGGGGGGAGAGACCCAGTACTTC
CASSGVLAGGETQYF
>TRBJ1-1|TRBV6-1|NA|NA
TGTGCCAGCAGTGAATGGCAGGTGGGTGCTGAAGCTTTCTTT
CASSEWQVGAEAFF
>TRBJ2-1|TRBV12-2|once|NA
TGTGCAAGTCGTACGTCCCAGGCCAATGAGCAGTTCTTC
CASRTSQANEQFF
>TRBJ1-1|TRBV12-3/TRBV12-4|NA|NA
TGTGCCAGCGGATCGCAGGGGAACACTGAAGCTTTCTTT
CASGSQGNTEAFF
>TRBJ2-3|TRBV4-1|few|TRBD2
TGCGCCAGCAGGACTAGCGGGGGTCTGGAGCAGTATTTT
CASRTSGGLEQYF
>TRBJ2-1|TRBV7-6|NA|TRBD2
TGTGCCAGCAGCTTAAATTTGGCCGGGGGGGCCCTGGACAATGAGCAGTTCTTC
CASSLNLAGGALDNEQFF
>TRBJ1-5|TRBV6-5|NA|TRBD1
TGTGCCAGCAGAATGACAGGGGATCAGCCCCAGCATTTT
CASRMTGDQPQHF
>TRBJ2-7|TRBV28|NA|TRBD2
TGTGCCATCGGTCGGGGGGCCTACGAGCAGTACTTC
CAIGRGAYEQYF
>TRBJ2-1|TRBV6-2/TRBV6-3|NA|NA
TGTGCCAGCAGTGGGCAGGGCCATGAGCAGTTCTTC
CASSGQGHEQFF
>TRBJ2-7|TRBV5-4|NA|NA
TGTGCCAGCAGAAATCTCGGGGGGCCCTACGAGCAGTACTTC
CASRNLGGPYEQYF
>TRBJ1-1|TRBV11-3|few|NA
TGTGCCAGCAGCTTAGCCAGGGGCACTGAAGCTTTCTTT
CASSLARGTEAFF
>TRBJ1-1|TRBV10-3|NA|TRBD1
TGTGCCATCAGCTTTAATCTCAGGGGGGCTGAAGCTTTCTTT
CAISFNLRGAEAFF
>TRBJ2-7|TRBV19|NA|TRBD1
TGTGCCAGTAGCACCGGGACAGGGGGCTCCTACGAGCAGTACTTC
CASSTGTGGSYEQYF
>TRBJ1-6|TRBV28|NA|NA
TGTGCCAGCAGTTTATTTGTCACTGAGAATTCACCCCTCCACTTT
CASSLFVTENSPLHF
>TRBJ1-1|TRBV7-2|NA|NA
TGTGCCAGCGGACCAGGGTACACTGAAGCTTTCTTT
CASGPGYTEAFF
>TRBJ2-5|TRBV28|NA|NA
TGTGCCAGCAGTTTATTGAACAGTCAAGAGACCCAGTACTTC
CASSLLNSQETQYF
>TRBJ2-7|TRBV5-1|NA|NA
TGCGCCAGCAGCATAAGCGCCATCTCCTACGAGCAGTACTTC
CASSISAISYEQYF
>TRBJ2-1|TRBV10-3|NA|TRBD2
TGTGCCATACAGCGGGACTCCTACAATGAGCAGTTCTTC
CAIQRDSYNEQFF